A selection of T cell receptor beta chains follows, all from one sample in a study of T cells in localized non-small cell lung cancer. Only in-frame clones appear in the TCRdb table, and some are missing; sequencing was by immunoSEQ multiplex PCR. There are 130,000 or so clones in the sample; 89% occur only once, and around 1.8% lies in the top ten. The sample in question was peripheral blood, obtained before any cancer treatment. These receptor sequences come from a female donor of 60 years or more with stage I lung adenocarcinoma. Both conserved end residues are part of each CDR3. The D gene is left open where the match is weak. The size field is filled for only some rows; it gives once, few, many or a size class.

len	v_gene	abundance	d_gene	j_gene	CDR3aa	CDR3nt
12	TRBV5-1	NA	TRBD2	TRBJ2-7	CASSSGLAGVYF	TGCGCCAGCAGTTCGGGACTAGCGGGAGTGTACTTC
15	TRBV6-1	once	TRBD1	TRBJ2-3	CASRPDRVSTDTQYF	TGTGCCAGCAGACCGGACAGGGTTAGCACAGATACGCAGTATTTT
13	TRBV7-9	NA	NA	TRBJ2-4	CASSLAPTDIQYF	TGTGCCAGCAGCTTAGCGCCAACGGACATTCAGTACTTC
13	TRBV6-4	NA	NA	TRBJ2-5	CASRALTVETQYF	TGTGCCAGCAGGGCCTTGACAGTCGAGACCCAGTACTTC
14	TRBV5-1	once	NA	TRBJ2-7	CASSLTGPSYEQYF	TGCGCCAGCAGCTTGACAGGGCCTTCCTACGAGCAGTACTTC
16	TRBV10-1	NA	TRBD2	TRBJ2-1	CASSAYTSGSYNEQFF	TGCGCCAGCAGTGCCTATACTAGCGGGAGTTACAATGAGCAGTTCTTC
12	TRBV29-1	NA	NA	TRBJ2-3	CSVDPGSDTQYF	TGCAGCGTAGATCCAGGTTCAGATACGCAGTATTTT
12	TRBV28	many	NA	TRBJ1-2	CASSLEQGGYTF	TGTGCCAGCAGTTTGGAACAGGGTGGCTACACCTTC
14	TRBV13	NA	NA	TRBJ2-5	CASSFDLGEETQYF	TGTGCCAGCAGCTTCGATCTAGGTGAAGAGACCCAGTACTTC
14	TRBV11-2	NA	TRBD1	TRBJ1-4	CASSGGTGYEKLFF	TGTGCCAGCAGCGGCGGGACAGGGTATGAAAAACTGTTTTTT
14	TRBV6-5	NA	NA	TRBJ1-1	CASSWGAGNTEAFF	TGTGCCAGCAGTTGGGGGGCGGGTAACACTGAAGCTTTCTTT
14	TRBV7-2	NA	NA	TRBJ2-7	CASSVIVAGAGQYF	TGTGCCAGCAGTGTAATTGTTGCCGGGGCGGGGCAGTACTTC
11	TRBV6-6	NA	NA	TRBJ2-5	CASSPQETQYF	TGTGCCAGCAGTCCCCAAGAGACCCAGTACTTC
13	TRBV7-3	NA	NA	TRBJ1-2	CASSLAPDYGYTF	TGTGCCAGCAGCTTGGCTCCAGACTATGGCTACACCTTC
13	TRBV5-1	NA	NA	TRBJ1-4	CASGRDSPGKLFF	TGCGCCAGCGGACGCGACAGTCCTGGGAAACTGTTTTTT
13	TRBV5-4	once	NA	TRBJ2-7	CASSLFGVYEQYF	TGTGCCAGCAGCTTGTTTGGTGTCTACGAGCAGTACTTC
13	TRBV7-3	NA	NA	TRBJ1-1	CASSSQVNTEAFF	TGTGCCAGCAGCTCACAAGTGAACACTGAAGCTTTCTTT
16	TRBV5-6	NA	NA	TRBJ2-7	CASSFRSGVASYEQYF	TGTGCCAGCAGCTTCCGCTCTGGGGTTGCCTCCTACGAGCAGTACTTC
12	TRBV7-2	NA	NA	TRBJ1-1	CASSRDRREAFF	TGTGCCAGCAGCCGCGACAGACGGGAAGCTTTCTTT
12	TRBV7-3	NA	NA	TRBJ2-1	CASSSPLGEQFF	TGTGCCAGCAGCTCTCCCTTGGGTGAGCAGTTCTTC
13	TRBV7-6	NA	NA	TRBJ1-1	CASSLDLTTEAFF	TGTGCCAGCAGCTTAGACTTGACCACTGAAGCTTTCTTT
16	TRBV28	NA	NA	TRBJ2-3	CASSLGAKSSTDTQYF	TGTGCCAGCAGTCTAGGAGCGAAAAGTAGCACAGATACGCAGTATTTT
12	TRBV29-1	NA	NA	TRBJ1-4	CSVGGVNEKLFF	TGCAGCGTTGGCGGTGTTAATGAAAAACTGTTTTTT
13	TRBV6-1	NA	NA	TRBJ2-5	CASVHREKETQYF	TGTGCCAGCGTTCACAGGGAAAAAGAGACCCAGTACTTC
14	TRBV5-8	NA	NA	TRBJ2-3	CASRMREHTDTQYF	TGTGCCAGCAGGATGAGGGAGCACACAGATACGCAGTATTTT
15	TRBV6-5	NA	TRBD1	TRBJ2-7	CASSYRDRGPNEQYF	TGTGCCAGCAGTTACCGGGACAGGGGGCCAAACGAGCAGTACTTC
17	TRBV5-1	NA	TRBD2	TRBJ2-2	CASSPGSGASNTGELFF	TGCGCCAGCAGCCCGGGGAGCGGGGCTTCGAACACCGGGGAGCTGTTTTTT
16	TRBV7-8	once	TRBD2	TRBJ2-1	CASSLVASGAYNEQFF	TGTGCCAGCAGCTTAGTAGCTAGCGGCGCCTACAATGAGCAGTTCTTC
22	TRBV4-1	NA	TRBD1	TRBJ1-5	CASSQDPPADRGMVYSNQPQHF	TGCGCCAGCAGCCAAGACCCGCCCGCCGACAGGGGCATGGTATATAGCAATCAGCCCCAGCATTTT
12	TRBV27	once	NA	TRBJ2-7	CASSPNSYEQYF	TGTGCCAGCAGTCCCAACTCCTACGAGCAGTACTTC
17	TRBV14	NA	TRBD2	TRBJ2-3	CASNLSWRERWEDTQYF	TGTGCCAGCAACCTTTCTTGGCGGGAGAGATGGGAGGATACGCAGTATTTT
13	TRBV6-1	NA	NA	TRBJ1-3	CASGSNSGNTIYF	TGTGCCAGTGGATCAAACTCTGGAAACACCATATATTTT
11	TRBV20-1	NA	NA	TRBJ2-7	CSPDGPYEQYF	TGCAGTCCGGACGGTCCCTACGAGCAGTACTTC
19	TRBV19	NA	NA	TRBJ2-6	CASTLLPQGSGSGANVLTF	TGTGCCAGTACCCTACTTCCACAGGGATCCGGCTCTGGGGCCAACGTCCTGACTTTC
15	TRBV9	NA	NA	TRBJ2-7	CASSLLSGPSYEQYF	TGTGCCAGCAGCTTACTTAGCGGCCCGTCCTACGAGCAGTACTTC
20	TRBV2	NA	TRBD2	TRBJ2-7	CATFPAAGLGLGRISYEQYF	TGTGCCACATTTCCTGCCGCAGGCCTGGGACTAGGGCGGATTTCCTACGAGCAGTACTTC
17	TRBV9	NA	TRBD2	TRBJ2-5	CASSVVGLAGGEETQYF	TGTGCCAGCAGCGTAGTGGGACTAGCGGGAGGTGAGGAGACCCAGTACTTC
12	TRBV18	NA	NA	TRBJ2-7	CASSPGAYEQYF	TGTGCCAGCTCACCTGGCGCCTACGAGCAGTACTTC
13	TRBV6-6	NA	NA	TRBJ2-7	CASREGGGYEQYF	TGTGCCAGCCGAGAGGGGGGGGGCTACGAGCAGTACTTC
16	TRBV30	NA	NA	TRBJ2-1	CASQGSSAEFYNEQFF	TGTGCCTCACAGGGCTCAAGCGCCGAGTTCTACAATGAGCAGTTCTTC
18	TRBV14	NA	TRBD2	TRBJ2-1	CASSQDLFAGAVINEQFF	TGTGCCAGCAGCCAAGATCTCTTTGCGGGAGCCGTAATCAATGAGCAGTTCTTC